These 22 T cell receptor beta chains came from one sample sequenced in a study of molecular identifiers for immune sequencing clone quantification. Using its own MiXCR run on the PCR reads, TCRdb lists one record per CDR3 protein. The sample yields hundreds of thousands of distinct CDR3 sequences, less than 30% seen once. Input material: naive CD8+ T cells from blood, with Jurkat cell RNA spiked in. As to subset: FACS-sorted CD8+CD4-CCR7+CD45RA+ naive T cells. These receptors were taken from a human donor in good health. Some libraries in this study had Jurkat cell RNA spiked in.

The chain has TRBV4-1 and TRBJ1-1, with no clear D. The germline gives CDR1 MGHRA, CDR2 YSYEKL. V was cut by 1 base and J by 1 base, with 10 bases left in between. The CDR3 extends over 15 amino acids. The CDR3 nucleotides are TGCGCCAGCAGCCAAGCGTATGGTGCGAACACTGAAGCTTTCTTT. Translated: CASSQAYGANTEAFF.

This clonotype showed up just a few times. CDR3 nucleotides: TGTGCCAGCAGTTTATTGGACAGGCTGGGCTACGAGCAGTACTTC. This translates into CASSLLDRLGYEQYF. V usage is TRBV27 and J usage is TRBJ2-7, with 7 bases matching TRBD1. CDR1 is MNHEY and CDR2 is SMNVEV in the germline V gene (reference sequence). With V trimmed by 1 base and J by 3 bases, 6 bases remained unmatched. The CDR3 has 15 residues.

Regarding this clonotype: A much bigger clone sits one base away, suggesting this may be a read error. The CDR3 spells CVTRETGEFTGELFF. The CDR3 DNA reads as TGTGTCACCAGGGAGACAGGGGAATTCACCGGGGAGCTGTTTTTT. The gene calls are TRBV24-1 and TRBJ2-2, with TRBD1 matching over 8 bases. Per the germline V gene, CDR1 is KGHDR and CDR2 is SFDVKD. The length of the CDR3 is 15 residues.

This chain uses TRBV20-1 with TRBJ2-7, with D perhaps matching TRBD1 or TRBD2 (6 bases each). There are 15 residues in the CDR3. With 6 bases removed from V and 2 bases from J, the gap between germline ends came to 20 bases. CDR1 is DFQATT and CDR2 is SNEGSKA in the germline V gene (reference sequence). The CDR3 DNA reads TGCAGTGCCGCGGGACACTCTATCCTAGCCTACGAGCAGTACTTC. Its protein product is CSAAGHSILAYEQYF.

This chain uses TRBV10-1 with TRBJ2-3; D may correspond to TRBD1 or TRBD2 (5 bases each). Trimming took off 3 bases at V and 13 bases at J, with 14 bases between the two ends. The CDR3 is 12 amino acids. The germline V gene encodes CDR1 WNHNN and CDR2 SYGVQD (reference sequence). The CDR3 sequence: CASSDMGPGKYF. The CDR3 nucleotides are TGCGCCAGCAGTGATATGGGACCGGGCAAGTATTTT.

The sample holds a few counts of this clonotype. This sequence joins TRBV4-3 and TRBJ2-7, with TRBD1 matching 9 bases. Germline loops: CDR1 LGHNA, CDR2 YSLEER. The CDR3 runs to 15 residues. V shed 3 bases and J 5 bases; nucleotides not matched to a gene: 8. The CDR3 protein is CASSHDRGRNNEQYF. Written as DNA, the CDR3 is TGCGCCAGCAGCCACGACAGGGGGAGGAATAACGAGCAGTACTTC.

This clonotype occurred many times. The rearrangement joins TRBV27 to TRBJ1-1; D ambiguous. V shed 2 bases and J shed 0 bases, with 10 bases lying between them. The CDR3 spans 15 residues. Germline CDR1 and CDR2: MNHEY and SMNVEV (reference sequence). The CDR3 coding sequence is TGTGCCAGCAGTTTAATAAACATACTGAACACTGAAGCTTTCTTT. This gives the protein CASSLINILNTEAFF.

This clonotype was counted many times. This chain links TRBV15 with TRBJ2-3, with 7 positions matching TRBD2. Germline CDR1 LNHNV, CDR2 YYDKDF (reference sequence). CDR3 length: 17 residues. The V and J ends lost 0 bases and 4 bases, in that order; junction bases with no gene match: 10. For the CDR3, the DNA is TGTGCCACCAGCAGAGATGGGGGGGAGCAAGTCGCAGATACGCAGTATTTT. Amino acid sequence: CATSRDGGEQVADTQYF.

Only one count was recorded for this clonotype. The chain combines TRBV6-2 or TRBV6-3 with TRBJ2-5, with 9 bases matching TRBD2. The CDR3 has 16 residues. After removal of 5 bases from V and 4 bases from J, the junction contained 11 bases not matched to a gene. The germline V gene has CDR1 MNHEY and CDR2 SVGEGT. Written as DNA, the CDR3 is TGTGCCAGCAGTCCGAGTATAGCGGGAGTGGGAGAGACCCAGTACTTC. Translation: CASSPSIAGVGETQYF.

This clonotype was seen ten or more times. The chain is built from TRBV5-6 and TRBJ2-3; D gene ambiguous. The germline gives CDR1 SGHDT, CDR2 YYEEEE. The length of the CDR3 is 12 residues. Trimming shortened V by 5 bases and J by 6 bases, and 10 bases separated the two germline ends. The CDR3 here is CASRDLADTQYF. The CDR3, as DNA: TGTGCCAGCAGAGATTTGGCGGATACGCAGTATTTT.

This clonotype was counted many times. This chain connects TRBV6-5 to TRBJ2-1; no clear D gene. Germline assignment: CDR1 MNHEY and CDR2 SVGAGI. The CDR3 consists of 11 residues. V was pared by 7 bases and J by 6 bases, with 7 bases between. CDR3 sequence: CASTQGNEQFF. CDR3 DNA sequence: TGTGCCAGCACCCAAGGCAATGAGCAGTTCTTC.

This clonotype was recorded many times. The V call is TRBV29-1, the J call TRBJ2-5; 8 nucleotides agree with TRBD1. The CDR3 consists of 13 residues. Germline CDR1 reads SQVTM; CDR2 reads ANQGSEA. The trim removed 5 bases at V and 7 bases at J, leaving 9 bases unmatched. The DNA of the CDR3 is TGCAGCGTTCAGGGGGCATCGACGCGGACCCAGTACTTC. Its translation: CSVQGASTRTQYF.

Here the CDR3 reads CSPRGPSGTADTQYF. The CDR3 bases are TGCAGCCCCCGGGGGCCTAGCGGGACCGCAGATACGCAGTATTTT. The gene calls are TRBV29-1 and TRBJ2-3, with 9 bases fitting TRBD2. Germline V lookup: CDR1 SQVTM, CDR2 ANQGSEA. The CDR3 extends over 15 amino acids. Losses at the gene ends were 8 bases for V and 4 bases for J; bases not matched to a gene: 13.

Worth noting for this clonotype: Since a much larger clone is just one base distant, this may be a read error. The DNA is left out, because the CDR3 cannot be placed on it with certainty; the CDR3 is given as TCRdb lists it. The gene calls are TRBV6-2 or TRBV6-3 and TRBJ2-7; TRBD2 is the table's D call and was not checked against the DNA. The V gene's germline CDR1 is MNHEY and CDR2 SVGEGT. The CDR3 region is 14 residues in length, termini included. CDR3 in amino acids: CASSSSVLPYEQYF.

This clonotype has ten or more counts. This chain connects TRBV27 to TRBJ2-3; possible D gene TRBD1, 6 bases. In germline, CDR1 is MNHEY, CDR2 SMNVEV (reference sequence). The V end was cut by 8 bases, the J end by 2 bases, with 14 bases between. CDR3 length: 14 residues. CDR3 residues: CASSWTADTDTQYF. The CDR3 nucleotides read TGTGCCAGCTCATGGACAGCTGACACAGATACGCAGTATTTT.

As for this clonotype: A much larger clone lies one base from this, so it may be a read error. The J gene is TRBJ2-7, the V gene TRBV28, with TRBD2 matching over 10 bases. The CDR3 covers 16 residues. Germline CDR1 and CDR2: MDHEN and SYDVKM. The CDR3 DNA is TGTGCCAGCAGTTTCCCTCCCCTAGCGGGAGTCGGCGAGCCGTACTTC. Its translation is CASSFPPLAGVGEPYF.

This clonotype was recorded a few times. The rearrangement joins TRBV4-3 to TRBJ2-7, with 10 bases that match TRBD2. The CDR3 has 19 residues. Germline V lookup: CDR1 LGHNA, CDR2 YSLEER. The ends lost 0 bases at V and 0 bases at J; junction bases unmatched: 11. CDR3 residues: CASSQDWVLAGPSSYEQYF. CDR3 sequence (DNA): TGCGCCAGCAGCCAAGACTGGGTACTAGCGGGGCCTTCCTCCTACGAGCAGTACTTC.

The chain uses TRBV11-2 and TRBJ2-1; D is perhaps TRBD2 (5 bases). Germline CDR1 and CDR2: SGHAT and FQNNGV. This CDR3 region has 14 residues. V lost 5 bases to trimming and J lost 3 bases, with 11 bases between them. In DNA, the CDR3 is TGTGCCAGCAGCGGAACCGGGAACTACAATGAGCAGTTCTTC. Translation gives CASSGTGNYNEQFF.

V and J are TRBV9 and TRBJ2-7, with D possibly called TRBD1 or TRBD2 (5 bases each). Trimming left V 0 bases short and J 5 bases short, with 15 bases between. The CDR3 length is 15 residues. The germline V gene encodes CDR1 SGDLS and CDR2 YYNGEE. The CDR3 protein is CASSVVGTILDEQYF. CDR3 nucleotide sequence: TGTGCCAGCAGCGTAGTAGGGACCATCCTCGACGAGCAGTACTTC.

This clonotype was seen only a few times. This rearrangement joins TRBV28 to TRBJ1-1; a possible D gene is TRBD1 (6 bases). V was shortened by 3 bases and J by 1 base, with 18 bases between the two germline ends. The CDR3 has 17 residues. Germline CDR1 MDHEN, CDR2 SYDVKM. In DNA, the CDR3 is TGTGCCAGCAGTTTCTGGCGACTTGGACAGCAGAACACTGAAGCTTTCTTT. It is translated as CASSFWRLGQQNTEAFF.

The chain couples TRBV7-9 to TRBJ2-3; no definite D call. CDR1 is SEHNR and CDR2 is FQNEAQ in the germline V gene (reference sequence). Trimming took off 4 bases at V and 4 bases at J, with 15 bases between the two ends. The CDR3 runs 15 residues. CDR3 DNA sequence: TGTGCCAGCAGCTACCTTAAAGGGATGCCAGATACGCAGTATTTT. Translating it yields CASSYLKGMPDTQYF.

This clonotype showed up many times. The rearrangement joins TRBV28 to TRBJ2-7, with TRBD2 matching 9 bases. Trimming at V came to 5 bases and at J to 0 bases, leaving 8 bases not matched to a gene. CDR1 MDHEN and CDR2 SYDVKM come from the germline V gene. The CDR3 covers 16 residues. CDR3 sequence (DNA): TGTGCCAGCAGTCCCAAACTAGCGGGCCCCTCCTACGAGCAGTACTTC. It yields the protein CASSPKLAGPSYEQYF.